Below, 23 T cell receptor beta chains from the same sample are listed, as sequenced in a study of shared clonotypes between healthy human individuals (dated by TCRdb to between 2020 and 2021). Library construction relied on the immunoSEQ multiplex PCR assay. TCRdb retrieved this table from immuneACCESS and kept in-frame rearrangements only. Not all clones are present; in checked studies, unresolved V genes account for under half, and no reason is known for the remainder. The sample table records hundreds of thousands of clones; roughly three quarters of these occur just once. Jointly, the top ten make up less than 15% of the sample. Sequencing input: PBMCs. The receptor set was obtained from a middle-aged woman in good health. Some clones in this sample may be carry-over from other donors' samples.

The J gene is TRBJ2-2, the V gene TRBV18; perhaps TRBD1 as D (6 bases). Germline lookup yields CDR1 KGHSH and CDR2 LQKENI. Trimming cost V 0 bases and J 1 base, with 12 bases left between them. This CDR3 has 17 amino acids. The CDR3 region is CASSPPATGLNTGELFF. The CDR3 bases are TGTGCCAGCTCACCACCGGCGACAGGCTTGAACACCGGGGAGCTGTTTTTT.

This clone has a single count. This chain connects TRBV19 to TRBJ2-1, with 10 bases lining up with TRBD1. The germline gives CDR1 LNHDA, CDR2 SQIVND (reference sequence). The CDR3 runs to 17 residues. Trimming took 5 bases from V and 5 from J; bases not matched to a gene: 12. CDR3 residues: CASSANRPGQGNNEQFF. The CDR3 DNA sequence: TGTGCCAGTAGTGCCAACCGGCCGGGACAGGGGAACAATGAGCAGTTCTTC.

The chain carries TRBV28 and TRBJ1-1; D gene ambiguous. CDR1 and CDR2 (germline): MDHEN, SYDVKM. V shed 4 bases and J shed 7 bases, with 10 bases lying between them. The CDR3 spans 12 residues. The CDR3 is CASSSSGLEAFF. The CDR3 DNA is TGTGCCAGCAGTTCAAGCGGTCTTGAAGCTTTCTTT. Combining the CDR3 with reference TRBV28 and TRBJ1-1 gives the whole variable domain DVKVTQSSRYLVKRTGEKVFLECVQDMDHENMFWYRQDPGLGLRLIYFSYDVKMKEKGDIPEGYSVSREKKERFSLILESASTNQTSMYLCASSSSGLEAFFGQGTRLTVV.

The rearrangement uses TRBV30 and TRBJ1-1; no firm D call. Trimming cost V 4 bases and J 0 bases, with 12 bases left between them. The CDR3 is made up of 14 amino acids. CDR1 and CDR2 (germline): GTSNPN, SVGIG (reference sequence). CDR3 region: CAWKGRSMNTEAFF. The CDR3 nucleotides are TGTGCCTGGAAAGGCAGATCCATGAACACTGAAGCTTTCTTT.

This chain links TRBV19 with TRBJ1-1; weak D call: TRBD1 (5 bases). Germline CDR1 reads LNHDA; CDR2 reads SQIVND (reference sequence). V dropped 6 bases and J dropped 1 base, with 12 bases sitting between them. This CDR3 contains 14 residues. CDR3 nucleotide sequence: TGTGCCAGTAGCCAAAGGGGCAGGAACACTGAAGCTTTCTTT. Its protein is CASSQRGRNTEAFF.

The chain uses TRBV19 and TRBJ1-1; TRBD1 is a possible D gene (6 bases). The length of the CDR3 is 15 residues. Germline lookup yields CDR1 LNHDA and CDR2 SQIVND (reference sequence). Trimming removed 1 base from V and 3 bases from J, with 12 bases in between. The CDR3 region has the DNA TGTGCCAGTAGTATAGTTGCGGGGGCGTACACTGAAGCTTTCTTT. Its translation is CASSIVAGAYTEAFF.

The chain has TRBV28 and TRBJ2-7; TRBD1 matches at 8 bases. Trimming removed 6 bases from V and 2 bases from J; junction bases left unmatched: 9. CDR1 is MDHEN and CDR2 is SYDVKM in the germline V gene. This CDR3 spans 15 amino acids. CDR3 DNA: TGTGCCAGCAGAGCCGACAGGGGATATACCTACGAGCAGTACTTC. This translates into CASRADRGYTYEQYF. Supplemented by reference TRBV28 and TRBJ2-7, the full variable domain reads DVKVTQSSRYLVKRTGEKVFLECVQDMDHENMFWYRQDPGLGLRLIYFSYDVKMKEKGDIPEGYSVSREKKERFSLILESASTNQTSMYLCASRADRGYTYEQYFGPGTRLTVT.

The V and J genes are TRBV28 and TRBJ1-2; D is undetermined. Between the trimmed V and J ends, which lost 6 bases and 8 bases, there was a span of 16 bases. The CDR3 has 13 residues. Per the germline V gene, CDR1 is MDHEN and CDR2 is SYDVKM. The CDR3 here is CASRFPGVEGYTF. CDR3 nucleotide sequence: TGTGCCAGCAGGTTCCCGGGAGTGGAGGGCTACACCTTC.

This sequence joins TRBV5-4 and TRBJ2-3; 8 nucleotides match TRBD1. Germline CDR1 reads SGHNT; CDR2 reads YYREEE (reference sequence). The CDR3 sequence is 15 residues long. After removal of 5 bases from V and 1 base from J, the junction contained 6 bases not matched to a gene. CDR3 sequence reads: CASSEPGQGTDTQYF. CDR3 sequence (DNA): TGTGCCAGCAGTGAGCCGGGACAGGGCACAGATACGCAGTATTTT.

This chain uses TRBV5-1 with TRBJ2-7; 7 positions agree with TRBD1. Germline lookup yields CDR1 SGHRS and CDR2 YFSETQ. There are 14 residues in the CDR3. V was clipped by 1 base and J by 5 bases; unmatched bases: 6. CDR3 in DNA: TGCGCCAGCAGCTTGTCGACAGGGACGGACGAGCAGTACTTC. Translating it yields CASSLSTGTDEQYF.

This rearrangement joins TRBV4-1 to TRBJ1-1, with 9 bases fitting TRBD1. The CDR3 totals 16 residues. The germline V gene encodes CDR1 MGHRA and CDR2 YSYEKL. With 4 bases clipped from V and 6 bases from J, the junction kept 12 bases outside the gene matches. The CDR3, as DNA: TGCGCCAGCAGCCGGGGTGGCGGGACAGGGTTACCTGAAGCTTTCTTT. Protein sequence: CASSRGGGTGLPEAFF.

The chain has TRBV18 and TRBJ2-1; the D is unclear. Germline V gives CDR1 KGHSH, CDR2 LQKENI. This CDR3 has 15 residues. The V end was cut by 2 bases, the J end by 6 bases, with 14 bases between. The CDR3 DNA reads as TGTGCCAGCTCACCAACGGAAGGTGTCGGCAATGAGCAGTTCTTC. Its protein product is CASSPTEGVGNEQFF.

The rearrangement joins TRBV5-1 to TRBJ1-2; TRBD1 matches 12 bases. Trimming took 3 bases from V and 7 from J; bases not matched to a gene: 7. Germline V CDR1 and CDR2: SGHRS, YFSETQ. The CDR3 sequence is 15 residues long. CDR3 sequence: CASSSEGTGGSGYTF. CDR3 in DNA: TGCGCCAGCAGCTCGGAGGGGACAGGGGGCAGTGGCTACACCTTC.

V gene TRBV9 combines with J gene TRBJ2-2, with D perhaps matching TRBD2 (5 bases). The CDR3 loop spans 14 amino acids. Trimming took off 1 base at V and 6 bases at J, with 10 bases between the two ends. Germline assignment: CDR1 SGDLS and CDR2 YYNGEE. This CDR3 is CASSVQRLAGELFF. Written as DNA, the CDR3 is TGTGCCAGCAGCGTACAGCGGCTAGCCGGGGAGCTGTTTTTT.

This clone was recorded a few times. CDR3 sequence (DNA): TGCGCCAGCAGCTTCTCCGGGACAGCCTACGAGCAGTACTTC. It encodes CASSFSGTAYEQYF. The chain combines TRBV5-1 with TRBJ2-7; 7 bases map to TRBD1. This CDR3 comprises 14 residues. Per the germline V gene, CDR1 is SGHRS and CDR2 is YFSETQ. The J segment lost 2 bases and the V segment lost 2 bases, leaving 4 bases of the junction unmatched.

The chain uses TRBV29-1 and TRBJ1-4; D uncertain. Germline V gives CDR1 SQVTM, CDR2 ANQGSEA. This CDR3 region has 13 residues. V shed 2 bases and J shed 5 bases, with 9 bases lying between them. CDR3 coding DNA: TGCAGCGTTGAACTGGAGGTGAATGAAAAACTGTTTTTT. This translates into CSVELEVNEKLFF.

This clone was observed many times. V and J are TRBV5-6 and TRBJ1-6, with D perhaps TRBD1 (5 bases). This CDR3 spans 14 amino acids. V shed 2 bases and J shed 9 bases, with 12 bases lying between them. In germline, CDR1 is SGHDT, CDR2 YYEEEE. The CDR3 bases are TGTGCCAGCAGCTTAGGGGTATCGGGTTCACCCCTCCACTTT. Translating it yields CASSLGVSGSPLHF.

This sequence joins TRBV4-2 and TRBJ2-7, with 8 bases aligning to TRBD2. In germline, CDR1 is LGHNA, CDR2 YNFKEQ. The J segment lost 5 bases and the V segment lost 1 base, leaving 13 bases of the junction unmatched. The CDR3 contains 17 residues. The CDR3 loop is CASSQGWGREGLNEQYF. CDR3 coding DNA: TGTGCCAGCAGCCAAGGCTGGGGTCGGGAGGGCCTGAACGAGCAGTACTTC.

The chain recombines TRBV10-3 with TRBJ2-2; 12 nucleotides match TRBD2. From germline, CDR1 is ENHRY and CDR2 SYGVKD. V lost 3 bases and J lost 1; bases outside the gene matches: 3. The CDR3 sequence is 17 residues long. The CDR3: CAISERGLAGNTGELFF. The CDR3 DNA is TGTGCCATCAGTGAACGGGGACTAGCGGGGAACACCGGGGAGCTGTTTTTT.

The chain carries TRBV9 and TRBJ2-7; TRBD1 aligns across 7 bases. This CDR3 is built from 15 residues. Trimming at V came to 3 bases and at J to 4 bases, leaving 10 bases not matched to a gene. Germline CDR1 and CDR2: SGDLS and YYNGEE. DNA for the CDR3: TGTGCCAGCAGCGCGACGACAGGGTTTAGTTACGAGCAGTACTTC. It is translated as CASSATTGFSYEQYF.

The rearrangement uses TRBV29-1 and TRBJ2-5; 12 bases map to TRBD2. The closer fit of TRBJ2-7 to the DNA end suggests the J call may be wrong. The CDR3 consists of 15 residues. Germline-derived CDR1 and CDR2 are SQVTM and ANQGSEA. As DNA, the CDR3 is TGCAGCGTGGAGGGTCTAGCGGGAGGGCCCAACGAGCAGTACTTC. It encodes CSVEGLAGGPNEQYF.

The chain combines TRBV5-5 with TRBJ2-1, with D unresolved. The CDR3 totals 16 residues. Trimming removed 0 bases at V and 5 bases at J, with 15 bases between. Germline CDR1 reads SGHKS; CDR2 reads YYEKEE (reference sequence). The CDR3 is CASSLGANGVHNEQFF. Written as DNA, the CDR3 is TGTGCCAGCAGCTTGGGAGCGAATGGAGTTCACAATGAGCAGTTCTTC.

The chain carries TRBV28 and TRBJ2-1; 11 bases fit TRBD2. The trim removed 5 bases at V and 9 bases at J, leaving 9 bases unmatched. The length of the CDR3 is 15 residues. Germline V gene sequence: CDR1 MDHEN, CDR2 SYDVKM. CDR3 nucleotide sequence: TGTGCCAGCAGTCCATCGACTAGCGGGAAGGGTGAGCAGTTCTTC. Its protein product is CASSPSTSGKGEQFF.